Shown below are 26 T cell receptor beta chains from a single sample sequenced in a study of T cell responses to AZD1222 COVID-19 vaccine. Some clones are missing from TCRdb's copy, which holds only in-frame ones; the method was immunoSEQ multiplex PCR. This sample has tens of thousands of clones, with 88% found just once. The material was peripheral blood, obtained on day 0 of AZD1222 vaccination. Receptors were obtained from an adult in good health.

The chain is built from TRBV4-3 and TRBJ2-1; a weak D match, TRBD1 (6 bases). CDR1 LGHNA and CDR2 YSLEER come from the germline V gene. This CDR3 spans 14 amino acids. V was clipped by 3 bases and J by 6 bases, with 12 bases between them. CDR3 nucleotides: TGCGCCAGCAGCCAGCTCAGGGGCGTCAATGAGCAGTTCTTC. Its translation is CASSQLRGVNEQFF.

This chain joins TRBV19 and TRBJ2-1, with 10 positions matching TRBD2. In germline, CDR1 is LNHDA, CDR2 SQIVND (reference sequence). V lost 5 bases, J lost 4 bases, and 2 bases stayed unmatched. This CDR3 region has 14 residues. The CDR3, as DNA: TGTGCCAGTAGTCAGGGACTAGCGTACAATGAGCAGTTCTTC. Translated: CASSQGLAYNEQFF. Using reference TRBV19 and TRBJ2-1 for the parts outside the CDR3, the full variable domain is DGGITQSPKYLFRKEGQNVTLSCEQNLNHDAMYWYRQDPGQGLRLIYYSQIVNDFQKGDIAEGYSVSREKKESFPLTVTSAQKNPTAFYLCASSQGLAYNEQFFGPGTRLTVL.

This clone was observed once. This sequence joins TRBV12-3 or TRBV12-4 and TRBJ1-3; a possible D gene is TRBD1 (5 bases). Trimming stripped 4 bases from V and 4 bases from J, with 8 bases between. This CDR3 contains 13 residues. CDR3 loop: CASSWGLGNTIYF. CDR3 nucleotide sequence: TGTGCCAGCAGTTGGGGCTTGGGAAACACCATATATTTT.

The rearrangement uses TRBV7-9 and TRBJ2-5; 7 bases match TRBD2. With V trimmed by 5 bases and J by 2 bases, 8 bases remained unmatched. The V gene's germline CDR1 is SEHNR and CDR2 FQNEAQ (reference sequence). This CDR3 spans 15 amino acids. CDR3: CASSQVGGTQETQYF. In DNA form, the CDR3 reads TGTGCCAGCAGCCAGGTCGGGGGGACGCAAGAGACCCAGTACTTC.

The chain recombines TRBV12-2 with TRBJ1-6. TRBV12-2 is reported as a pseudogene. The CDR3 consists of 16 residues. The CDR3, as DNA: TGTGCAAGTCGCTTTAGGCAAGGGTCCTATAATTCGCCCCTCCACTTT. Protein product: CASRFRQGSYNSPLHF.

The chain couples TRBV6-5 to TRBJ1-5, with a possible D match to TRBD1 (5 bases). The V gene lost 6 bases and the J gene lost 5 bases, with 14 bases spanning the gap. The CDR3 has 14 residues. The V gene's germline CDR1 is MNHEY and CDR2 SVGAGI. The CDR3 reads CASSRGQQDQPQHF. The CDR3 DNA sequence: TGTGCCAGCAGCCGTGGACAACAAGATCAGCCCCAGCATTTT.

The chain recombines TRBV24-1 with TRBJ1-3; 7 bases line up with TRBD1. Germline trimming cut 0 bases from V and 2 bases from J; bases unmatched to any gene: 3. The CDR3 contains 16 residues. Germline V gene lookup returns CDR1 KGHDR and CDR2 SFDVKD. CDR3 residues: CATSDLHRGPGNTIYF. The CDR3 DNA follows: TGTGCCACCAGTGATTTGCATAGGGGGCCTGGAAACACCATATATTTT.

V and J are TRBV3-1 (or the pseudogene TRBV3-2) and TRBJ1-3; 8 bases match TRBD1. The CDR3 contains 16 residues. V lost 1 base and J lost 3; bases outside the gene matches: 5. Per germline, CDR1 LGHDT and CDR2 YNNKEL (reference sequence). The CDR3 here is CASSQGQGLLGNTIYF. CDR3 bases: TGTGCCAGCAGCCAAGGACAGGGGCTTCTTGGAAACACCATATATTTT.

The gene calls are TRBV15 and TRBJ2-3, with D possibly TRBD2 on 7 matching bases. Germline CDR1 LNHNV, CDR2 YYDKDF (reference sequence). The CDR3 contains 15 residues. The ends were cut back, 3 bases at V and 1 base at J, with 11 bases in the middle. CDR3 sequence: CATSREGGRTDTQYF. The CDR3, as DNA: TGTGCCACCAGCAGGGAGGGGGGGCGCACAGATACGCAGTATTTT.

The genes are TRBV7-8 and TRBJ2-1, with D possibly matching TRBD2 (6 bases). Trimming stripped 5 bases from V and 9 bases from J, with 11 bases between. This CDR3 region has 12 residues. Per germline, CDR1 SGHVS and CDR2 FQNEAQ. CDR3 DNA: TGTGCCAGCAGCAGCCAAGCGGGTGAGCAGTTCTTC. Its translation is CASSSQAGEQFF.

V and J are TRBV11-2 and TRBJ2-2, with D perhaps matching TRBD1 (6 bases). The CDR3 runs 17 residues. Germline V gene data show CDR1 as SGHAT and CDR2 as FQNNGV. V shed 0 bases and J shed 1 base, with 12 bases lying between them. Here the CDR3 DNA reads TGTGCCAGCAGCTTAGAAAATTTACAGGGGAACACCGGGGAGCTGTTTTTT. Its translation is CASSLENLQGNTGELFF.

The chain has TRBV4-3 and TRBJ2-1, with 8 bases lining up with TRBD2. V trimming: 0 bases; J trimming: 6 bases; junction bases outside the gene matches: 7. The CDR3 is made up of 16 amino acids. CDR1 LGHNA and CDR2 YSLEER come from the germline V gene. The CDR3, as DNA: TGCGCCAGCAGCCAAGATGTAAGCGGGGGTTTCAATGAGCAGTTCTTC. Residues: CASSQDVSGGFNEQFF.

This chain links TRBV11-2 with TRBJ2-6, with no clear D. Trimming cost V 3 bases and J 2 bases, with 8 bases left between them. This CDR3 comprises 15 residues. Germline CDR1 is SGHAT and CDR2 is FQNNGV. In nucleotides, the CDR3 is TGTGCCAGCAGCTTCCGTGGGGCTGGGGCCAACGTCCTGACTTTC. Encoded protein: CASSFRGAGANVLTF.

CDR3 DNA: TGTGCCAGCACCGGGGACGACGGGAAGGAGTTCTTC. Encoded protein: CASTGDDGKEFF. This chain uses TRBV12-3 or TRBV12-4 with TRBJ2-1; D might be TRBD1 or TRBD2, each matching 5 bases. Trimming cost V 7 bases and J 14 bases, with 18 bases left between them. The length of the CDR3 is 12 residues.

CDR3: CASSLKTEAPGEQFF. In nucleotides, the CDR3 is TGTGCCAGCAGCCTTAAGACAGAGGCACCGGGTGAGCAGTTCTTC. J is TRBJ2-1 and V is TRBV5-4; D is perhaps TRBD1 (5 bases). The V end was cut by 4 bases, the J end by 9 bases, with 20 bases between. Germline V gene lookup returns CDR1 SGHNT and CDR2 YYREEE (reference sequence). The CDR3 runs to 15 residues.

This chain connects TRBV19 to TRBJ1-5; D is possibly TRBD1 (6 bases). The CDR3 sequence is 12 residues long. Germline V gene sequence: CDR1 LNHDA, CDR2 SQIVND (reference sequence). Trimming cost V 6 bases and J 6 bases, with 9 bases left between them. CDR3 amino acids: CASRGAVQPQHF. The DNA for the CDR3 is TGTGCCAGTAGGGGGGCGGTTCAGCCCCAGCATTTT.

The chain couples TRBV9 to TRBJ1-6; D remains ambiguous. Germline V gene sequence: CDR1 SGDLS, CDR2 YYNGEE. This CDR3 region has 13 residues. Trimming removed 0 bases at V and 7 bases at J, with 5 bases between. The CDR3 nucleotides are TGTGCCAGCAGCGTAGATCCCAATTCACCCCTCCACTTT. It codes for CASSVDPNSPLHF. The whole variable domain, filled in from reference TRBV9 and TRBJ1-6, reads DSGVTQTPKHLITATGQRVTLRCSPRSGDLSVYWYQQSLDQGLQFLIQYYNGEERAKGNILERFSAQQFPDLHSELNLSSLELGDSALYFCASSVDPNSPLHFGNGTRLTVT.

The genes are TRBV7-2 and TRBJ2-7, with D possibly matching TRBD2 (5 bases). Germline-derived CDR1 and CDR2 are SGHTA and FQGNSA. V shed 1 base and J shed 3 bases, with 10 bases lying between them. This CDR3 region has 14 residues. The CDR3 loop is CASSLGGRVYEQYF. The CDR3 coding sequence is TGTGCCAGCAGCTTAGGTGGGCGGGTCTACGAGCAGTACTTC.

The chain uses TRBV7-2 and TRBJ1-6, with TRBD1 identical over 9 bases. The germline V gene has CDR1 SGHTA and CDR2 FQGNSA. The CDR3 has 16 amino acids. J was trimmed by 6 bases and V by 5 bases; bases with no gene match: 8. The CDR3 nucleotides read TGTGCCAGCAGCCTCCCGGGACAGGGCACTAATTCACCCCTCCACTTT. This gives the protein CASSLPGQGTNSPLHF.

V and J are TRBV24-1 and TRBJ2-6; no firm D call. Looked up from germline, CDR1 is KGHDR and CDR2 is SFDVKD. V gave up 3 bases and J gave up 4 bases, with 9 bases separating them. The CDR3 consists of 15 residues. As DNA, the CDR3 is TGTGCCACCAGTGATACCAGAGTCGGGGCCAACGTCCTGACTTTC. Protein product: CATSDTRVGANVLTF.

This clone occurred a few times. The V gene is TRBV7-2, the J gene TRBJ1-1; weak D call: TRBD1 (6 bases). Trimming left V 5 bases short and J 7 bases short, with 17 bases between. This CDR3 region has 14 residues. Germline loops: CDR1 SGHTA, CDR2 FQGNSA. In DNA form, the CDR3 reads TGTGCCAGCAGCCCCACAGGGATCGGGGGTGAAGCTTTCTTT. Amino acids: CASSPTGIGGEAFF.

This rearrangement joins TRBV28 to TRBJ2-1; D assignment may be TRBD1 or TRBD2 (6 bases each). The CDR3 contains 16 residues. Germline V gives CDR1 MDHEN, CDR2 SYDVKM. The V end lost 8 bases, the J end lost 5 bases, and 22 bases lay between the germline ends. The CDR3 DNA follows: TGTGCCAGCGTACCCGGGTGGGGGGCAAATGACAATGAGCAGTTCTTC. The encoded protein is CASVPGWGANDNEQFF.

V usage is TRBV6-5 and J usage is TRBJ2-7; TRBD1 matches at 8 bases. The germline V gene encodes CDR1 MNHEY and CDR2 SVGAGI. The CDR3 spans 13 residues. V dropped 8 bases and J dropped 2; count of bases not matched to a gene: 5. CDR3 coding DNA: TGTGCCAGCGGAGACAGGGGTCCCTACGAGCAGTACTTC. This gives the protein CASGDRGPYEQYF.

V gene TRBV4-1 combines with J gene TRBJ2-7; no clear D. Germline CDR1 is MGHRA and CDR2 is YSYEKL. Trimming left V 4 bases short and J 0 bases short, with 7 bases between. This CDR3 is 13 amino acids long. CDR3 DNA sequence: TGCGCCAGCAGCCCTAGAAGCTCCTACGAGCAGTACTTC. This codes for CASSPRSSYEQYF.

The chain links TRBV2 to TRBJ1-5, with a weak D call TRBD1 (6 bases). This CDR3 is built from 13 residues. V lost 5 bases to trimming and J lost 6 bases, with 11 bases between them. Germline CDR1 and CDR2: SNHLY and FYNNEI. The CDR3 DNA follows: TGTGCCAGCAGTAAGGGGGAGGGTCAGCCCCAGCATTTT. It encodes CASSKGEGQPQHF.

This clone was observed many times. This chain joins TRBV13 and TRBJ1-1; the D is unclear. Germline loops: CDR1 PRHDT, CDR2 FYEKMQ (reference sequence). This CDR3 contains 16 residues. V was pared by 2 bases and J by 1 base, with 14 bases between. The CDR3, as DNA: TGTGCCAGCAGCTTAAGGGCTAGACTGCAGAACACTGAAGCTTTCTTT. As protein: CASSLRARLQNTEAFF.